This T cell receptor (beta chain) was observed in a study of blood T cell repertoires in COVID-19. Recovery among Cohort 3 donors was established by two negative PCRs, clearance, or symptom resolution. Study processing details: Cell counts per sample came from amplifying reference gene primers. The table came from immunoSEQ multiplex PCR; TCRdb's copy has only in-frame clones and leaves some out. V, J and clone size reflect that table, while D and trimming were determined from the DNA. Of approximately 440,000 clones in the sample, 80% to 95% are singletons; the top ten hold more than 0.55%. The receptor was isolated from a man aged 18 to 29 who had recovered from COVID-19. The sequenced material came from PBMCs or T cells enriched from blood (not recorded which).

CDR3 nucleotide sequence: TGTGCCAGCAGGACAACAGGGTCCCCTAACTATGGCTACACCTTC. It codes for CASRTTGSPNYGYTF. This rearrangement joins TRBV6-5 to TRBJ1-2, with D maybe TRBD1 (6 bases). Germline V lookup: CDR1 MNHEY, CDR2 SVGAGI. The V end was cut by 6 bases, the J end by 0 bases, with 14 bases between. There are 15 residues in the CDR3.